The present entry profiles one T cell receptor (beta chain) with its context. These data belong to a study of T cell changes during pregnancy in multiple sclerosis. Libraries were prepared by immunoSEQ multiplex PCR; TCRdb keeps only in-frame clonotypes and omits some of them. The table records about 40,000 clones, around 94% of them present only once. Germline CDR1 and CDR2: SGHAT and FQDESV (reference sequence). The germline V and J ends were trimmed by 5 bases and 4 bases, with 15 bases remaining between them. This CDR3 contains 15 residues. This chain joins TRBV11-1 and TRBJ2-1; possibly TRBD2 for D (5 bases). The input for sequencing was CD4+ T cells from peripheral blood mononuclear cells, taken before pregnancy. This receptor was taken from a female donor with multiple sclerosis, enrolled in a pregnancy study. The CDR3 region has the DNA TGTGCCAGCAGCCCCTCAGCGGACCATTACAATGAGCAGTTCTTC. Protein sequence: CASSPSADHYNEQFF.